The clone carrying this T cell receptor (beta chain) was detected a few times. What it binds is not known. Under the authors' procedure: CDR3 was compared across clinicopathological groups, and the resulting differences were used to build a distant-metastasis classifier for papillary thyroid cancer. TCRdb re-called clones via MiXCR from the PCR reads. The V and J calls here are based on TCRdb, not the publication. The repertoire has over 30,000 clones, roughly a third of them found once; the top ten carry 15% to 20%. The record originates from a study of metastatic and nonmetastatic thyroid tumors. Study-wide findings and caveats: Malignant thyroid tumors reportedly had TCR beta diversity that was significantly higher than in benign nodules, in blood and tumor.

Thyroid surgery took place with no prior treatment in any patient. The TCR originated in a female donor with papillary thyroid cancer or a benign thyroid nodule (not recorded which). Some clones in this sample may be carry-over from other donors' samples. The sample was tumor tissue.

The DNA for the CDR3 is TGTGCCAGCAGTTTATCGTCTTGGTCGCGGCCCCAGCATTTT. Translated: CASSLSSWSRPQHF. This sequence joins TRBV27 and TRBJ1-5, with D uncertain. This CDR3 has 14 amino acids. Germline CDR1 reads MNHEY; CDR2 reads SMNVEV (reference sequence). The V end was cut by 0 bases, the J end by 9 bases, with 12 bases between.